This entry is about one T cell receptor beta chain. Its cognate antigen has yet to be identified. No base qualities exist here, and no much larger clone lies one base off it. This sample stems from a study of Ad26.COV2.S vaccination and SARS-CoV-2 variants (dated by TCRdb to the early 2020s). Concerning the study at large: Vaccine-arm donors came from COV1001, a multicentre, randomized, double-blind, placebo-controlled phase I-IIa trial of Ad26.COV2.S in healthy adults. Dosing of Ad26.COV2.S was intramuscular, at either 5x10^10 or 1x10^11 viral particles, delivered as one shot or as two shots spaced 56 days apart. TCRbeta repertoire sequencing was used to assess the specificity and breadth of SARS-CoV-2-reactive T cell receptors after Ad26.COV2.S vaccination. The TCR-sequenced set comprised around 30 samples: around 20 Ad26.COV2.S vaccine recipients, 5 placebo recipients and 8 SARS-CoV-2 convalescent individuals. Participants in the trial were split at random into five groups of five each, receiving low-dose or high-dose Ad26.COV2.S once or twice, or else placebo on both occasions. Investigators did not know the trial group allocation while performing experiments and assessing outcomes. Study-wide findings and limitations: The study was not powered to compare responses between vaccine doses or regimens. It was noted by the authors that total T cell responses may have been underestimated by the TCR breadth and depth analyses. After vaccination, substantial breadth of spike-specific CD8+ and CD4+ T cell responses was reported. Ad26.COV2.S recipients had higher spike-specific TCR breadth than placebo recipients (P = 0.0014). Non-spike TCR breadth was comparable between vaccine and placebo recipients, consistent with the vaccine containing only spike.

What this sample's treatment or condition label stands for: some 19 received Ad26.COV2.S at low or high dose, single or two shots; about 5 received placebo; per-sample allocation not given. For vaccine and placebo recipients, the sequenced repertoires came from samples collected on day 63 after the first injection. Between 29 July and 7 August 2020, Cohort 1b enrolled about two dozen adults aged 18-55 years at one site in Boston, USA. Ad26.COV2.S was a replication-incompetent adenovirus type 26 vector expressing a prefusion-stabilized SARS-CoV-2 spike protein from the original Wuhan strain. From a lookup of the germline V gene, CDR1 and CDR2 are MNHEY and SVGAGI. V is pared back by 6 bases and J by 1 base, with 12 bases lying between the germline termini. Inclusive of the bounding cysteine and phenylalanine, the CDR3 is 14 residues long. Just the 42-base CDR3 DNA is kept, in frame starting at base 1.

The immunoSEQ Assay was used to sequence TCRbeta CDR3 regions. After extraction, genomic DNA underwent amplification by bias-controlled multiplex PCR, followed by high-throughput sequencing. The original methods were these. Collapsing and filtering of sequences were performed to quantify the absolute abundance of each unique TCRbeta CDR3 region. T cell fraction was estimated by normalization of TCRbeta template counts to usable DNA, with usable DNA being measured through amplification of reference genes present in all nucleated cells. Repertoire TCRs were annotated as SARS-CoV-2-specific when V gene, CDR3 amino acid sequence and J gene were exactly matched to a known reactive TCR set. MIRA supplied the reference SARS-CoV-2 TCR set, which was filtered for enrichment in COVID-19-positive ImmuneCODE repertoires so that public or cross-reactive TCRs were removed. Based on the MIRA antigens, annotated TCRs were further analysed at the level of specific ORF or position within ORF. Depth was the summed frequency of annotated unique rearrangements, while breadth was defined as annotated unique rearrangements over total unique productive rearrangements. Two-sided Wilcoxon rank-sum tests were applied when comparing TCR breadth between groups. Entries here come from immuneACCESS through TCRdb and include only in-frame sequences with V and J called. Some clones fail to appear in such tables; in the studies checked, an unresolved V gene covers under half of the shortfall, and the cause of the remainder is unknown. That table is the source of V, J and clone size, and D and trimming were worked out from the DNA. Within this sample are roughly 240,000 clones, with roughly 88% of them counted one time only. The top ten hold around a tenth of the sample.

The input for sequencing was peripheral blood, taken in a trial of Ad26.COV2.S vaccine versus placebo. This TCR was recovered from a person between 18 and 60 years old who received the Ad26.COV2.S COVID-19 vaccine or a placebo. The V and J segments used are TRBV6-5 and TRBJ2-5; tentative D gene TRBD2, with 6 bases matching. The DNA sequence is as follows: TGTGCCAGCAGCCATAGCGGCTTCCAAGAGACCCAGTACTTC. Its protein reads: CASSHSGFQETQYF.